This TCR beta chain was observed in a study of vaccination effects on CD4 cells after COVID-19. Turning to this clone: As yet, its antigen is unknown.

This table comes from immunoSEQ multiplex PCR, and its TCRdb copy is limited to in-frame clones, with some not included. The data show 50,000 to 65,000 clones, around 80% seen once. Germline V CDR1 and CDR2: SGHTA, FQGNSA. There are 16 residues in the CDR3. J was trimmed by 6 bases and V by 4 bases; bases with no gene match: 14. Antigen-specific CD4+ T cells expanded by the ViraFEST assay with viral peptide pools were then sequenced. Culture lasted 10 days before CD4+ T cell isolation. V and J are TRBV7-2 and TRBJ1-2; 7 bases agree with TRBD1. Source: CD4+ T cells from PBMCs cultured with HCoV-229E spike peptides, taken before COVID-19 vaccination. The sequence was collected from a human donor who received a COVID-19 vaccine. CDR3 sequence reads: CASSWSRDRRSHGYTF. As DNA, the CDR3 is TGTGCCAGCAGCTGGAGCCGGGACAGAAGGAGCCATGGCTACACCTTC.